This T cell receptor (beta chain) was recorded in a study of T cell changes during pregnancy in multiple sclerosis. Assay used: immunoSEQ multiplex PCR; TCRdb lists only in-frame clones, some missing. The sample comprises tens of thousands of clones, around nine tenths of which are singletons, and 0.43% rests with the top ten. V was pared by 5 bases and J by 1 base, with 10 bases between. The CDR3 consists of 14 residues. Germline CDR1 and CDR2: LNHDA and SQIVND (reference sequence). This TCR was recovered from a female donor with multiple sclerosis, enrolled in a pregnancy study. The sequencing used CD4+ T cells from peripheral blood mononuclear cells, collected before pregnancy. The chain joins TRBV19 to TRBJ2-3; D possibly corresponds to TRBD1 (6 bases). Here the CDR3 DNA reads TGTGCCAGTAGTCCCCGGACAGGCACAGATACGCAGTATTTT. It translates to CASSPRTGTDTQYF.